The 23 T cell receptor beta chains given below trace back to one sample, sequenced in a study of OX40 agonist ivuxolimab in advanced cancers. The method was immunoSEQ multiplex PCR; TCRdb's version includes in-frame clones alone and lacks a portion of them. This sample has around 80,000 clones, with 85% found just once. Source: CD4+ or CD8+ T cells sorted from blood, taken in a trial of the OX40 agonist ivuxolimab. Receptors were obtained from an adult with an advanced solid tumor such as melanoma, head and neck, liver or kidney cancer.

In the case of this clone: The junction departs from the called germline gene at one end, perhaps through a read error. V and J are TRBV5-1 and TRBJ2-2, with D possibly TRBD1 on 6 matching bases. This CDR3 comprises 13 residues. CDR1 and CDR2 from the germline V gene are SGHRS and YFSETQ. This CDR3 is CARINRDHRGAVF. The CDR3 DNA is TGCGCCAGAATAAACAGGGATCACCGGGGAGCTGTTTTT. Full variable domain (rest looked up from reference TRBV5-1 and TRBJ2-2): KAGVTQTPRYLIKTRGQQVTLSCSPISGHRSVSWYQQTPGQGLQFLFEYFSETQRNKGNFPGRFSGRQFSNSRSEMNVSTLELGDSALYLCARINRDHRGAVFGEGSRLTVL.

The genes are TRBV7-6 and TRBJ1-4, with 8 bases identical to TRBD1. The trim removed 5 bases at V and 12 bases at J, leaving 5 bases unmatched. The CDR3 covers 12 residues. CDR1 is SGHVS, CDR2 FNYEAQ, per germline. CDR3 loop: CASSTRTGQLFF. The CDR3 DNA reads as TGTGCCAGCAGCACGCGGACAGGGCAACTGTTTTTT.

The chain joins TRBV7-9 to TRBJ1-2; D is possibly TRBD1 (6 bases). Germline loops: CDR1 SEHNR, CDR2 FQNEAQ (reference sequence). CDR3 length: 13 amino acids. Between the trimmed V and J ends, which lost 1 base and 8 bases, there was a span of 11 bases. CDR3 coding DNA: TGTGCCAGCAGCTTAGGCAGGGGTTACGGCTACACCTTC. Protein: CASSLGRGYGYTF.

The CDR3 here is CASSLVGGPGNQPQHF. The CDR3 region has the DNA TGCGCCAGCAGCTTGGTGGGGGGGCCGGGCAATCAGCCCCAGCATTTT. This sequence joins TRBV5-1 and TRBJ1-5; D is perhaps TRBD1 (6 bases). V was cut by 0 bases and J by 2 bases, with 12 bases left in between. Per the germline V gene, CDR1 is SGHRS and CDR2 is YFSETQ. The CDR3 is 16 residues long.

The chain has TRBV6-5 and TRBJ1-6; D gene uncertain. Germline V gene lookup returns CDR1 MNHEY and CDR2 SVGAGI. This CDR3 is 13 amino acids long. V lost 6 bases and J 5 bases, leaving 8 bases between the germline ends. The DNA of the CDR3 is TGTGCCAGCAGGACAAACAATAATTCACCCCTCCACTTT. It codes for CASRTNNNSPLHF.

The chain has TRBV2 and TRBJ2-3; possibly TRBD1 for D (5 bases). Germline CDR1 and CDR2: SNHLY and FYNNEI. The CDR3 extends over 15 amino acids. Trimming left V 4 bases short and J 2 bases short, with 13 bases between. CDR3 DNA sequence: TGTGCCAGCAGTGCTAACCAGGGTGCCACAGATACGCAGTATTTT. Protein product: CASSANQGATDTQYF. The full variable domain, with the rest looked up from reference TRBV2 and TRBJ2-3, is EPEVTQTPSHQVTQMGQEVILRCVPISNHLYFYWYRQILGQKVEFLVSFYNNEISEKSEIFDDQFSVERPDGSNFTLKIRSTKLEDSAMYFCASSANQGATDTQYFGPGTRLTVL.

This clone was picked up a small number of times. V usage is TRBV15 and J usage is TRBJ1-2; 7 bases align to TRBD1. The CDR3 is made up of 13 amino acids. Germline CDR1 is LNHNV and CDR2 is YYDKDF (reference sequence). V was clipped by 2 bases and J by 7 bases; unmatched bases: 4. The CDR3 reads CATSRPGTAGYTF. CDR3 DNA: TGTGCCACCAGCAGACCTGGGACAGCTGGCTACACCTTC.

The chain couples TRBV9 to TRBJ2-1; TRBD2 matches at 8 bases. Unmatched junction bases numbered 9, after V lost 0 bases and J lost 7 bases. In germline, CDR1 is SGDLS, CDR2 YYNGEE. The CDR3 loop spans 16 amino acids. Written as DNA, the CDR3 is TGTGCCAGCAGCGTAGATCCGGGAGGGCCGAGGAATGAGCAGTTCTTC. Its protein is CASSVDPGGPRNEQFF.

This clone has just a few counts. The chain links TRBV7-2 to TRBJ2-7; TRBD2 aligns across 13 bases. Germline V gene lookup returns CDR1 SGHTA and CDR2 FQGNSA. V lost 5 bases, J lost 4 bases, and 2 bases stayed unmatched. The CDR3 contains 14 residues. The DNA for the CDR3 is TGTGCCAGCAGCCTGACTAGCGGGAGGTACGAGCAGTACTTC. Residues: CASSLTSGRYEQYF.

The chain combines TRBV11-2 with TRBJ2-7; D call uncertain. Germline values: CDR1 SGHAT, CDR2 FQNNGV. There are 16 residues in the CDR3. Trimming stripped 5 bases from V and 0 bases from J, with 17 bases between. Here the CDR3 reads CASSPSGSPSSYEQYF. The CDR3 bases are TGTGCCAGCAGCCCTTCGGGTAGCCCCAGCTCCTACGAGCAGTACTTC. Complete variable domain (other parts from reference TRBV11-2 and TRBJ2-7): EAGVAQSPRYKIIEKRQSVAFWCNPISGHATLYWYQQILGQGPKLLIQFQNNGVVDDSQLPKDRFSAERLKGVDSTLKIQPAKLEDSAVYLCASSPSGSPSSYEQYFGPGTRLTVT.

In DNA, the CDR3 is TGTGCCAGCAGCTTAAGGAGCTCCTACGAGCAGTACTTC. It specifies CASSLRSSYEQYF. This chain connects TRBV11-1 to TRBJ2-7, with D unresolved. Germline CDR1 SGHAT, CDR2 FQDESV (reference sequence). The CDR3 covers 13 residues. V was pared by 2 bases and J by 0 bases, with 5 bases between.

This clone was counted once. This rearrangement joins TRBV29-1 to TRBJ1-1; D ambiguous. V was cut by 5 bases and J by 0 bases, with 16 bases left in between. Per germline, CDR1 SQVTM and CDR2 ANQGSEA. CDR3 length equals 15 residues. The CDR3: CSVMGSQSMNTEAFF. CDR3 sequence (DNA): TGCAGCGTTATGGGGTCGCAGTCAATGAACACTGAAGCTTTCTTT.

This chain uses TRBV2 with TRBJ2-5; weak D call: TRBD1 (6 bases). This CDR3 is 15 amino acids long. Germline loops: CDR1 SNHLY, CDR2 FYNNEI. The V gene lost 3 bases and the J gene lost 5 bases, with 16 bases spanning the gap. The CDR3 DNA sequence: TGTGCCAGCAGTGAGGTTCAGGGGCGACGGGAGACCCAGTACTTC. As protein: CASSEVQGRRETQYF.

The chain couples TRBV5-1 to TRBJ2-7, with D perhaps TRBD2 (5 bases). From germline, CDR1 is SGHRS and CDR2 YFSETQ. The CDR3 has 13 residues. V was trimmed by 0 bases and J by 6 bases, leaving 10 bases between them. CDR3 bases: TGCGCCAGCAGCTTGGACTTCCTAGCCGAGCAGTACTTC. This encodes CASSLDFLAEQYF.

This chain connects TRBV2 to TRBJ1-2; TRBD1 agrees at 7 bases. The CDR3 sequence is 14 residues long. From germline, CDR1 is SNHLY and CDR2 FYNNEI. V was clipped by 4 bases and J by 5 bases; unmatched bases: 7. The CDR3 region is CASSATGTYYGYTF. In nucleotides, the CDR3 is TGTGCCAGCAGTGCGACAGGGACCTATTATGGCTACACCTTC.

J is TRBJ2-7 and V is TRBV5-1; the D call may be TRBD1 or TRBD2 (5 bases each). Germline V lookup: CDR1 SGHRS, CDR2 YFSETQ. CDR3 length: 13 residues. Trimming stripped 3 bases from V and 2 bases from J, with 9 bases between. The DNA of the CDR3 is TGCGCCAGCAGCTACCGGGGCCCCTACGAGCAGTACTTC. Its translation is CASSYRGPYEQYF.

This chain joins TRBV5-1 and TRBJ2-5; no clear D gene. Germline V gene lookup returns CDR1 SGHRS and CDR2 YFSETQ. CDR3 length: 14 residues. Deletions cut 0 bases from V and 0 bases from J, with 6 bases between. The CDR3 DNA is TGCGCCAGCAGCTTGGAAGCTAACCAAGAGACCCAGTACTTC. It encodes CASSLEANQETQYF. Full variable domain (missing parts from reference TRBV5-1 and TRBJ2-5): KAGVTQTPRYLIKTRGQQVTLSCSPISGHRSVSWYQQTPGQGLQFLFEYFSETQRNKGNFPGRFSGRQFSNSRSEMNVSTLELGDSALYLCASSLEANQETQYFGPGTRLLVL.

The chain is built from TRBV29-1 and TRBJ1-1; 8 bases are a match to TRBD1. Germline V lookup: CDR1 SQVTM, CDR2 ANQGSEA. The CDR3 loop spans 14 amino acids. V lost 6 bases, J lost 0 bases, and 6 bases stayed unmatched. CDR3 region: CSVGTGALNTEAFF. CDR3 nucleotide sequence: TGCAGCGTGGGGACAGGAGCGTTGAACACTGAAGCTTTCTTT.

This chain joins TRBV4-2 and TRBJ1-2, with 8 bases identical to TRBD1. Germline V gene sequence: CDR1 LGHNA, CDR2 YNFKEQ. Trimming cost V 1 base and J 4 bases; bases outside gene matches: 11. This CDR3 contains 17 residues. The DNA of the CDR3 is TGTGCCAGCAGCCAAGCAACAGGGGGTGCCCCTATCTATGGCTACACCTTC. Translated: CASSQATGGAPIYGYTF.

The V gene is TRBV9, the J gene TRBJ2-5; TRBD2 agrees at 8 bases. Germline V gene lookup returns CDR1 SGDLS and CDR2 YYNGEE. There are 14 residues in the CDR3. J was trimmed by 1 base and V by 6 bases; bases with no gene match: 5. The CDR3 sequence is CASNPSGGQETQYF. The CDR3 DNA reads as TGTGCCAGCAACCCGAGCGGGGGCCAAGAGACCCAGTACTTC.

This chain uses TRBV6-5 with TRBJ1-5; a weak D match, TRBD1 (5 bases). V was clipped by 5 bases and J by 4 bases, with 12 bases between them. This CDR3 comprises 14 residues. CDR1 is MNHEY, CDR2 SVGAGI, per germline. For the CDR3, the DNA is TGTGCCAGCAGTGTTCGCCAGGGAAATCAGCCCCAGCATTTT. Translating it yields CASSVRQGNQPQHF.

The chain has TRBV7-9 and TRBJ2-7; D unclear. CDR3 length: 11 residues. V lost 6 bases and J lost 0, with 3 bases in between. Germline assignment: CDR1 SEHNR and CDR2 FQNEAQ (reference sequence). CDR3 coding DNA: TGTGCCAGCAGTCCCTCCTACGAGCAGTACTTC. Its translation: CASSPSYEQYF.

The rearrangement uses TRBV4-1 and TRBJ1-1; D gene uncertain. CDR3 length: 14 residues. V was shortened by 3 bases and J by 2 bases, with 10 bases between the two germline ends. Germline V gene sequence: CDR1 MGHRA, CDR2 YSYEKL. The DNA for the CDR3 is TGCGCCAGCAGCCACAAAAAGGGAAACACTGAAGCTTTCTTT. Protein product: CASSHKKGNTEAFF.